This T cell receptor (beta chain) was sequenced for a study of blood T cell repertoires in COVID-19. About the research overall: Donors in the United States, Italy and Spain gave samples during acute or convalescent COVID-19. PBMCs, B-cell-depleted T cells, or T cells provided the cDNA or gDNA that made up the material.

Sequenced by immunoSEQ multiplex PCR; TCRdb stores in-frame clones only, minus some. The top ten clones hold about 6.5% of a sample with around 170,000 clones, roughly four fifths of them seen once. The CDR3 is 14 residues long. Germline-derived CDR1 and CDR2 are SNHLY and FYNNEI. V trimming: 8 bases; J trimming: 0 bases; junction bases outside the gene matches: 6. The TCR originated in a woman between 40 and 50 years old with acute or convalescent COVID-19. Sequenced input: peripheral blood. V is TRBV2 and J is TRBJ1-1; TRBD1 agrees at 7 bases. The CDR3 nucleotides read TGTGCCAGCGGACCTGACAGGGTGAACACTGAAGCTTTCTTT. Amino acid sequence: CASGPDRVNTEAFF.